A selection of T cell receptor beta chains follows, all from one sample in a study of blood T cell repertoires in COVID-19. Sequencing was performed with immunoSEQ multiplex PCR; in TCRdb, only in-frame clones are kept and a portion is missing. The sample yields 250,000 to 350,000 clones, around 90% seen once. Sequenced sample: PBMCs or T cells enriched from blood (not recorded which). The source of these receptors is a woman aged 25 to 39 who had recovered from COVID-19. Both conserved end residues are part of each CDR3.

V gene	J gene	CDR3 protein
TRBV3-1/TRBV3-2	TRBJ2-7	CASRSGLENEQYF
TRBV27	TRBJ2-1	CASSSTSRLTGQFF
TRBV7-2	TRBJ2-5	CASSLLGGLGVQETQYF
TRBV27	TRBJ2-1	CASSSGLQTYNEQFF
TRBV30	TRBJ2-7	CAWVGGSYEQYF
TRBV27	TRBJ2-5	CASRTGLEETQYF
TRBV24-1	TRBJ2-3	CATSGGREGEWDTQYF
TRBV10-3	TRBJ2-7	CAIRGEAIYEQYF
TRBV2	TRBJ1-6	CASSPDRGTSPLHF
TRBV28	TRBJ2-3	CASSLGGAVTDTQYF
TRBV28	TRBJ2-1	CASSPDRVLGNEQFF
TRBV7-2	TRBJ2-7	CASSLVRDSGLEQYF
TRBV9	TRBJ1-2	CASNVEGRGRYGYTF
TRBV5-1	TRBJ1-1	CASSLRSTGQRETEAFF
TRBV7-2	TRBJ1-2	CASSFAGPRADGYTF
TRBV9	TRBJ2-7	CASSVGAGGVYEQYF
TRBV19	TRBJ1-1	CASSIADRNTEAFF
TRBV6-2/TRBV6-3	TRBJ2-7	CASSRQGPYEQYF
TRBV19	TRBJ2-1	CASSIGGGFTLFF
TRBV27	TRBJ1-2	CASSARPGQDLLRYGYTF
TRBV3-1/TRBV3-2	TRBJ1-1	CASSLGTGNTEAFF
TRBV7-9	TRBJ2-7	CASSYKEGLGEQYF
TRBV29-1	TRBJ2-7	CSVEVTGGSPYEQYF
TRBV24-1	TRBJ1-5	CATSPTGDNQPQHF
TRBV19	TRBJ1-4	CASEEGRVGEKLFF
TRBV15	TRBJ1-5	CATSIGDRGRDQPQHF
TRBV30	TRBJ1-3	CASAAGGAAGNTIYF
TRBV2	TRBJ2-7	CASSRTSGSYEQYF
TRBV28	TRBJ2-5	CASSRGPSGMRRETQYF
TRBV7-2	TRBJ2-1	CASSPLGDNEQFF
TRBV7-6	TRBJ2-1	CASSPGEGGINEQFF
TRBV19	TRBJ2-3	CASSNREGLTDTQYF
TRBV7-2	TRBJ2-3	CASSPRLAGSTDTQYF
TRBV27	TRBJ2-1	CASSLLRGPVDNEQFF
TRBV28	TRBJ2-1	CASSVSGTGVGNEQFF
TRBV28	TRBJ2-7	CASRLDSWDRGGSYEQYF
TRBV7-9	TRBJ1-4	CASSSGGQINEKLFF
TRBV7-9	TRBJ2-7	CASSLRDRNYEQYF
TRBV4-1	TRBJ2-1	CASSQVRVAGTRAGIYNEQFF
TRBV6-5	TRBJ2-1	CASSYPRGGSYNEQFF
TRBV30	TRBJ1-5	CAWNQGQGGNQPQHF
TRBV4-3	TRBJ2-7	CASSQEVWQGPYEQYF
TRBV5-4	TRBJ2-2	CASSPGTKREPGELFF
TRBV4-3	TRBJ1-6	CASSQDRTGNSPLHF
TRBV5-6	TRBJ1-2	CASSSGQVVYGYTF
TRBV28	TRBJ2-2	CASSLSGELFF
TRBV5-6	TRBJ2-5	CASSSGLAAIQETQYF
TRBV27	TRBJ2-7	CASGDRGGEQYF
TRBV7-8	TRBJ1-4	CASSVGRGEKLFF
TRBV27	TRBJ2-7	CASSFSSSYEQYF
TRBV6-1	TRBJ1-1	CASSERSFGPGAFF
TRBV4-1	TRBJ2-1	CASSQAGGLGNEQFF
TRBV6-4	TRBJ2-1	CASSAGSGESDEQFF
TRBV6-5	TRBJ1-1	CASSKRTGWTEAFF
TRBV29-1	TRBJ1-4	CSVDRTGMSEKLFF